These 22 T cell receptor beta chains originate from one sample sequenced in a study of control samples from healthy donors and cancer patients. The data were produced by immunoSEQ multiplex PCR, yet TCRdb's version contains in-frame clones alone and is incomplete. The sample consists of 95,000 to 150,000 clones, about 90% of them appearing once. Sequencing was carried out using blood. Receptors were obtained from a man between 18 and 29 years old in good health.

Here the CDR3 reads CASSLSRGPTDTQYF. As DNA, the CDR3 is TGTGCCAGCAGTTTATCTAGAGGTCCTACAGATACGCAGTATTTT. The chain couples TRBV27 to TRBJ2-3, with D unresolved. Trimming stripped 0 bases from V and 3 bases from J, with 10 bases between. The CDR3 extends over 15 amino acids. Germline-derived CDR1 and CDR2 are MNHEY and SMNVEV (reference sequence).

V gene TRBV18 combines with J gene TRBJ1-4; D is possibly TRBD1 (5 bases). With 4 bases removed from V and 2 bases from J, the gap between germline ends came to 14 bases. The CDR3 spans 16 residues. Germline values: CDR1 KGHSH, CDR2 LQKENI. The CDR3 DNA reads TGTGCCAGCTCACTAAACCAGGGTCGTACTAATGAAAAACTGTTTTTT. As protein: CASSLNQGRTNEKLFF.

The V and J genes are TRBV7-9 and TRBJ1-2; 8 bases map to TRBD1. Germline CDR1 and CDR2: SEHNR and FQNEAQ (reference sequence). The trim removed 3 bases at V and 4 bases at J, leaving 7 bases unmatched. The CDR3 has 15 amino acids. CDR3 residues: CASSFNLGTGYGYTF. The CDR3 nucleotides are TGTGCCAGCAGCTTTAATTTAGGGACAGGCTATGGCTACACCTTC. The entire variable domain, with the rest obtained from reference TRBV7-9 and TRBJ1-2, is as follows: DTGVSQNPRHKITKRGQNVTFRCDPISEHNRLYWYRQTLGQGPEFLTYFQNEAQLEKSRLLSDRFSAERPKGSFSTLEIQRTEQGDSAMYLCASSFNLGTGYGYTFGSGTRLTVV.

This clone was observed a few times. V gene TRBV14 combines with J gene TRBJ1-4; 8 bases line up with TRBD1. The CDR3 runs 18 residues. From germline, CDR1 is SGHDN and CDR2 FVKESK. After removal of 1 base from V and 2 bases from J, the junction contained 9 bases not matched to a gene. CDR3 region: CASSQARAGGGTNEKLFF. CDR3 DNA sequence: TGTGCCAGCAGCCAAGCCCGGGCAGGGGGCGGCACTAATGAAAAACTGTTTTTT.

V and J are TRBV3-1 (or the pseudogene TRBV3-2) and TRBJ1-3, with 7 bases matching TRBD1. CDR3 length: 15 residues. The V gene end was trimmed by 6 bases and the J gene end by 0 bases; junction bases not matched to a gene: 5. Germline CDR1 and CDR2: LGHDT and YNNKEL (reference sequence). CDR3 nucleotides: TGTGCCAGCAGTTTTGGACAGGTCTCTGGAAACACCATATATTTT. This encodes CASSFGQVSGNTIYF.

The chain carries TRBV7-3 and TRBJ1-2, with no clear D. V shed 2 bases and J shed 0 bases, with 4 bases lying between them. Looked up from germline, CDR1 is SGHTA and CDR2 is FQGTGA. CDR3 length equals 13 residues. CDR3 DNA sequence: TGTGCCAGCAGCTTATCGGCTAACTATGGCTACACCTTC. Protein product: CASSLSANYGYTF.

The CDR3 spells CASSQVRTGTRRDEQYF. DNA for the CDR3: TGTGCCAGCAGCCAAGTTAGGACAGGGACTCGGCGGGACGAGCAGTACTTC. The chain has TRBV3-1 (or the pseudogene TRBV3-2) and TRBJ2-7; 8 positions match TRBD1. CDR1 and CDR2 (germline): LGHDT, YNNKEL (reference sequence). The CDR3 consists of 17 residues. The ends lost 1 base at V and 5 bases at J; junction bases unmatched: 13.

The chain combines TRBV5-1 with TRBJ1-1; D remains ambiguous. Trimming removed 3 bases at V and 0 bases at J, with 12 bases between. The germline CDR1 and CDR2 sequences are SGHRS and YFSETQ. This CDR3 spans 15 amino acids. The CDR3 DNA sequence: TGCGCCAGCAGCTACGGACTGAATATGAACACTGAAGCTTTCTTT. Translated, it gives CASSYGLNMNTEAFF.

The chain joins TRBV19 to TRBJ2-1; D is unresolved. The germline CDR1 and CDR2 sequences are LNHDA and SQIVND (reference sequence). This CDR3 contains 13 residues. Trimming removed 5 bases from V and 7 bases from J, with 12 bases in between. The CDR3 DNA reads TGTGCCAGTAGTTCCCCTCCCGGGAATGAGCAGTTCTTC. Protein: CASSSPPGNEQFF.

The gene calls are TRBV7-9 and TRBJ2-7, with TRBD2 identical over 11 bases. V gave up 5 bases and J gave up 3 bases; unmatched junction bases: 6. Germline V gene lookup returns CDR1 SEHNR and CDR2 FQNEAQ (reference sequence). CDR3 length: 15 amino acids. In nucleotides, the CDR3 is TGTGCCAGCAGCCCCGAACTAGCGGGGGACTACGAGCAGTACTTC. Its translation is CASSPELAGDYEQYF.

The rearrangement links TRBV27 to TRBJ2-7; D is perhaps TRBD2 (6 bases). The CDR3 covers 14 residues. With 4 bases removed from V and 1 base from J, the gap between germline ends came to 11 bases. The germline CDR1 and CDR2 sequences are MNHEY and SMNVEV (reference sequence). The CDR3 DNA sequence: TGTGCCAGCAGTTCTCCCGGGGGTTCCTACGAGCAGTACTTC. Protein: CASSSPGGSYEQYF.

The chain carries TRBV11-2 and TRBJ2-2, with D tentatively TRBD1 (5 bases). The CDR3 is made up of 15 amino acids. Germline V lookup: CDR1 SGHAT, CDR2 FQNNGV. Trimming pared 1 base from V and 5 bases from J, leaving 11 bases between. This chain's CDR3 is CASSLGGVGTGELFF. DNA of the CDR3: TGTGCCAGCAGCTTAGGGGGCGTCGGAACCGGGGAGCTGTTTTTT. The full variable domain, with the rest looked up from reference TRBV11-2 and TRBJ2-2, is EAGVAQSPRYKIIEKRQSVAFWCNPISGHATLYWYQQILGQGPKLLIQFQNNGVVDDSQLPKDRFSAERLKGVDSTLKIQPAKLEDSAVYLCASSLGGVGTGELFFGEGSRLTVL.

This rearrangement joins TRBV5-5 to TRBJ1-3; D ambiguous. This CDR3 comprises 12 residues. The germline gives CDR1 SGHKS, CDR2 YYEKEE (reference sequence). V lost 4 bases to trimming and J lost 3 bases, with 5 bases between them. CDR3 loop: CASSLDGNTIYF. The CDR3 bases are TGTGCCAGCAGCCTGGATGGAAACACCATATATTTT.

The J gene is TRBJ2-7, the V gene TRBV7-3; D call uncertain. Germline assignment: CDR1 SGHTA and CDR2 FQGTGA. V lost 2 bases to trimming and J lost 1 base, with 6 bases between them. CDR3 length: 13 amino acids. The CDR3 sequence: CASSLEISYEQYF. CDR3 coding DNA: TGTGCCAGCAGCTTAGAAATTTCCTACGAGCAGTACTTC.

The rearrangement links TRBV10-2 to TRBJ1-3; D unresolved. V was shortened by 4 bases and J by 0 bases, with 13 bases between the two germline ends. Germline assignment: CDR1 WSHSY and CDR2 SAAADI. CDR3 length equals 16 residues. CDR3 bases: TGCGCCAGCAGTGTAGGAAACTTGCGCTCTGGAAACACCATATATTTT. Translation: CASSVGNLRSGNTIYF.

The rearrangement links TRBV18 to TRBJ2-3; weak D call: TRBD1 (6 bases). The CDR3 totals 15 residues. Trimming left V 4 bases short and J 6 bases short, with 17 bases between. The germline V gene encodes CDR1 KGHSH and CDR2 LQKENI. CDR3 nucleotide sequence: TGTGCCAGCTCACGAGACAGGTCCGTATCCGATACGCAGTATTTT. It yields the protein CASSRDRSVSDTQYF.

This clone is medium-sized by share. The chain recombines TRBV4-1 with TRBJ1-3; TRBD1 is a possible D gene (5 bases). Trimming pared 3 bases from V and 0 bases from J, leaving 15 bases between. This CDR3 contains 17 residues. CDR1 and CDR2 from the germline V gene are MGHRA and YSYEKL. The CDR3 bases are TGCGCCAGCAGCCAGGTAGACATGGGACTCTCTGGAAACACCATATATTTT. Residues: CASSQVDMGLSGNTIYF.

V is TRBV28 and J is TRBJ2-1, with 9 bases aligning to TRBD2. The germline V gene has CDR1 MDHEN and CDR2 SYDVKM. The V segment lost 5 bases and the J segment 5 bases; nucleotides outside the gene matches: 13. CDR3 size: 17 residues. The chain's CDR3 is CASSALAGKSFDNEQFF. DNA for the CDR3: TGTGCCAGCAGTGCCCTAGCGGGAAAGAGTTTCGACAATGAGCAGTTCTTC.

The chain recombines TRBV19 with TRBJ1-1, with TRBD1 as a possible D gene (6 bases). CDR3 length equals 14 residues. V lost 7 bases, J lost 5 bases, and 17 bases lay in between. Looked up from germline, CDR1 is LNHDA and CDR2 is SQIVND (reference sequence). The CDR3 DNA follows: TGTGCCAGTAATTTCGGGGGGCAACGAACTGAAGCTTTCTTT. It encodes CASNFGGQRTEAFF.

The genes are TRBV9 and TRBJ2-5, with 11 bases that match TRBD1. Germline V gives CDR1 SGDLS, CDR2 YYNGEE. The length of the CDR3 is 15 residues. V lost 4 bases and J lost 5; bases outside the gene matches: 7. As DNA, the CDR3 is TGTGCCAGCAGCCCTACCGGGACAGGGGGGGAGACCCAGTACTTC. It specifies CASSPTGTGGETQYF.

The V and J genes are TRBV12-5 and TRBJ2-1; 7 nucleotides agree with TRBD2. Germline V gives CDR1 LGHNT, CDR2 FRNRAP. The trim removed 5 bases at V and 5 bases at J, leaving 9 bases unmatched. CDR3 length: 15 residues. Here the CDR3 reads CASGPTGGTHNEQFF. The CDR3, as DNA: TGTGCTAGTGGTCCGACCGGGGGGACGCACAATGAGCAGTTCTTC.

The chain employs TRBV6-4 and TRBJ1-1; D remains ambiguous. This CDR3 comprises 13 residues. V dropped 2 bases and J dropped 1 base, with 5 bases sitting between them. Looked up from germline, CDR1 is MRHNA and CDR2 is SNTAGT. The CDR3 loop reads CASSDGENTEAFF. For the CDR3, the DNA is TGTGCCAGCAGTGACGGTGAGAACACTGAAGCTTTCTTT.